These 32 T cell receptor beta chains were all obtained from the same sample, sequenced in a study of cytomegalovirus exposure and HLA in healthy donors. Primers for the PCR totalled 60 Vbeta and 13 Jbeta. Method: immunoSEQ multiplex PCR; TCRdb's copy keeps in-frame clones and lacks some. Of over 120,000 clones listed, approximately 63% were seen once; the top ten hold roughly 2%. Sequenced input: PBMCs. The receptors come from a woman in her sixties in good health and CMV-seropositive.

The chain links TRBV5-1 to TRBJ1-2, with 9 bases identical to TRBD1. V lost 4 bases and J lost 3; bases outside the gene matches: 10. Looked up from germline, CDR1 is SGHRS and CDR2 is YFSETQ. The CDR3 extends over 16 amino acids. The DNA for the CDR3 is TGCGCCAGCAGCCCGACACCGGGACAGGGTGACTATGGCTACACCTTC. Translation: CASSPTPGQGDYGYTF.

The chain recombines TRBV30 with TRBJ2-7, with D uncertain. The CDR3 sequence is 12 residues long. V lost 3 bases and J lost 4, with 10 bases in between. In germline, CDR1 is GTSNPN, CDR2 SVGIG (reference sequence). The CDR3 DNA sequence: TGTGCCTGGAGCGACTCGGGTTACGAGCAGTACTTC. Protein product: CAWSDSGYEQYF.

The CDR3 DNA reads TGTGCCAGTTTGCGGGGGGGAGTAGGCACAGATACGCAGTATTTT. Encoded protein: CASLRGGVGTDTQYF. This sequence joins TRBV6-6 and TRBJ2-3; 9 bases map to TRBD2. The CDR3 has 15 residues. Germline CDR1 and CDR2: MNHNY and SVGAGI (reference sequence). The V and J ends lost 9 bases and 1 base, in that order; junction bases with no gene match: 8.

J is TRBJ2-7 and V is TRBV28; TRBD1 matches 9 bases. The CDR3 spans 16 residues. V lost 5 bases and J lost 2; bases outside the gene matches: 10. CDR1 MDHEN and CDR2 SYDVKM come from the germline V gene. The CDR3 sequence: CASSPAGTGHTYEQYF. The CDR3 DNA sequence: TGTGCCAGCAGTCCCGCCGGGACAGGGCATACCTACGAGCAGTACTTC.

This clone was detected only a few times. The rearrangement joins TRBV19 to TRBJ1-5; 11 bases are shared with TRBD1. The CDR3 contains 17 residues. The ends lost 3 bases at V and 2 bases at J; junction bases unmatched: 6. Germline-derived CDR1 and CDR2 are LNHDA and SQIVND (reference sequence). DNA of the CDR3: TGTGCCAGTAGTATCTGGGACAGGGGGAGCGGCAATCAGCCCCAGCATTTT. The encoded protein is CASSIWDRGSGNQPQHF. The full variable domain, rest sourced from reference TRBV19 and TRBJ1-5, is DGGITQSPKYLFRKEGQNVTLSCEQNLNHDAMYWYRQDPGQGLRLIYYSQIVNDFQKGDIAEGYSVSREKKESFPLTVTSAQKNPTAFYLCASSIWDRGSGNQPQHFGDGTRLSIL.

The V call is TRBV4-2, the J call TRBJ2-7, with D perhaps TRBD2 (6 bases). V lost 0 bases to trimming and J lost 2 bases, with 8 bases between them. This CDR3 region has 14 residues. CDR1 and CDR2 (germline): LGHNA, YNFKEQ. The CDR3 here is CASSQDRGTYEQYF. DNA for the CDR3: TGTGCCAGCAGCCAAGATCGGGGGACCTACGAGCAGTACTTC.

The chain employs TRBV7-8 and TRBJ2-5; D not resolved. With 1 base removed from V and 3 bases from J, the gap between germline ends came to 6 bases. CDR1 is SGHVS, CDR2 FQNEAQ, per germline. This CDR3 has 13 residues. CDR3 coding DNA: TGTGCCAGCAGCTTAGGACTCGAAGAGACCCAGTACTTC. Residues: CASSLGLEETQYF. The whole variable domain, filled in from reference TRBV7-8 and TRBJ2-5, reads GAGVSQSPRYKVAKRGQDVALRCDPISGHVSLFWYQQALGQGPEFLTYFQNEAQLDKSGLPSDRFFAERPEGSVSTLKIQRTQQEDSAVYLCASSLGLEETQYFGPGTRLLVL.

The chain uses TRBV9 and TRBJ1-3, with 8 bases matching TRBD1. Germline CDR1 SGDLS, CDR2 YYNGEE. The CDR3 is 14 amino acids. V shed 3 bases and J 8 bases; nucleotides not matched to a gene: 7. The CDR3 nucleotides are TGTGCCAGCAGCGCACAGGGGGTTGGGGACACCATATATTTT. Its translation: CASSAQGVGDTIYF.

The chain links TRBV28 to TRBJ2-3, with TRBD1 matching 8 bases. V was clipped by 6 bases and J by 2 bases; unmatched bases: 13. Looked up from germline, CDR1 is MDHEN and CDR2 is SYDVKM. The CDR3 runs to 17 residues. CDR3 protein: CASSPNDRGGPTDTQYF. The DNA for the CDR3 is TGTGCCAGCAGCCCCAACGACAGGGGAGGTCCCACAGATACGCAGTATTTT. The full variable domain, completed using reference TRBV28 and TRBJ2-3, is DVKVTQSSRYLVKRTGEKVFLECVQDMDHENMFWYRQDPGLGLRLIYFSYDVKMKEKGDIPEGYSVSREKKERFSLILESASTNQTSMYLCASSPNDRGGPTDTQYFGPGTRLTVL.

V is TRBV6-1 and J is TRBJ1-3, with TRBD1 as a possible D gene (5 bases). Germline V gives CDR1 MNHNS, CDR2 SASEGT. This CDR3 has 16 residues. Trimming cost V 3 bases and J 4 bases, with 16 bases left between them. The CDR3 coding sequence is TGTGCCAGCAGTGAGCAGCCTCAGGACATAGGAAACACCATATATTTT. This sequence encodes CASSEQPQDIGNTIYF.

The rearrangement links TRBV7-9 to TRBJ1-2; D possibly corresponds to TRBD1 (6 bases). V was clipped by 5 bases and J by 2 bases, with 12 bases between them. CDR1 and CDR2 (germline): SEHNR, FQNEAQ (reference sequence). The CDR3 has 14 amino acids. In DNA form, the CDR3 reads TGTGCCAGCAGCCCATGGACAGACAACTATGGCTACACCTTC. The encoded protein is CASSPWTDNYGYTF. The variable domain in full, completed from reference TRBV7-9 and TRBJ1-2, reads DTGVSQNPRHKITKRGQNVTFRCDPISEHNRLYWYRQTLGQGPEFLTYFQNEAQLEKSRLLSDRFSAERPKGSFSTLEIQRTEQGDSAMYLCASSPWTDNYGYTFGSGTRLTVV.

The chain has TRBV27 and TRBJ1-1, with a possible D match to TRBD1 (5 bases). Germline CDR1 reads MNHEY; CDR2 reads SMNVEV (reference sequence). This CDR3 is built from 14 residues. V was trimmed by 2 bases and J by 3 bases, leaving 10 bases between them. Here the CDR3 DNA reads TGTGCCAGCAGTTTACGGGGGAGCGACACTGAAGCTTTCTTT. Protein sequence: CASSLRGSDTEAFF.

The chain joins TRBV2 to TRBJ2-7; 10 nucleotides line up with TRBD1. The germline gives CDR1 SNHLY, CDR2 FYNNEI. This CDR3 spans 12 amino acids. The J segment lost 6 bases and the V segment lost 6 bases, leaving 2 bases of the junction unmatched. The CDR3 DNA is TGTGCCAGCAGGGACAGGGGGTCCGAGCAGTACTTC. Protein sequence: CASRDRGSEQYF.

The rearrangement joins TRBV5-1 to TRBJ1-1; no clear D gene. Germline V gene sequence: CDR1 SGHRS, CDR2 YFSETQ. The CDR3 has 15 amino acids. Trimming stripped 2 bases from V and 1 base from J, with 12 bases between. The CDR3 loop is CASSFLTASNTEAFF. The CDR3 DNA is TGCGCCAGCAGCTTTCTTACAGCATCGAACACTGAAGCTTTCTTT.

The genes are TRBV5-1 and TRBJ1-1; D unclear. Between the trimmed V and J ends, which lost 2 bases and 0 bases, there was a span of 8 bases. CDR1 SGHRS and CDR2 YFSETQ come from the germline V gene. This CDR3 spans 14 amino acids. The CDR3 coding sequence is TGCGCCAGCAGCTTTGAGATTATGAACACTGAAGCTTTCTTT. Amino acids: CASSFEIMNTEAFF.

This clone was observed a handful of times. The chain is built from TRBV4-1 and TRBJ1-2; 7 bases agree with TRBD1. V shed 0 bases, J shed 3 bases, and the junction held 4 bases outside the gene matches. Germline-derived CDR1 and CDR2 are MGHRA and YSYEKL. The length of the CDR3 is 15 residues. The CDR3 DNA reads as TGCGCCAGCAGCCAAGAAGGGGGCAGGGACTATGGCTACACCTTC. Its translation is CASSQEGGRDYGYTF.

The V and J genes are TRBV6-1 and TRBJ2-7; TRBD1 agrees at 7 bases. CDR1 is MNHNS, CDR2 SASEGT, per germline. Germline trimming cut 7 bases from V and 0 bases from J; bases unmatched to any gene: 6. This CDR3 spans 14 amino acids. The CDR3 loop is CASTNRGLSYEQYF. The CDR3 DNA sequence: TGTGCCAGCACAAACAGGGGCCTCTCCTACGAGCAGTACTTC.

The rearrangement links TRBV25-1 to TRBJ2-1, with TRBD1 identical over 10 bases. V dropped 4 bases and J dropped 8; count of bases not matched to a gene: 11. Germline CDR1 and CDR2: MGHDK and SYGVNS. This CDR3 contains 16 residues. The CDR3 bases are TGTGCCAGCAGTGCATCGACAGGGGGCCAGACAGATGAGCAGTTCTTC. Translating gives CASSASTGGQTDEQFF.

V and J are TRBV30 and TRBJ2-5, with 7 bases matching TRBD2. The J call is uncertain, as TRBJ2-7 better fits the DNA end. CDR1 and CDR2 (germline): GTSNPN, SVGIG (reference sequence). There are 12 residues in the CDR3. CDR3 amino acids: CAWSPGGTEQYF. The CDR3 region has the DNA TGTGCCTGGAGCCCCGGGGGGACCGAGCAGTACTTC.

A note on this clone: An end of the junction does not agree with germline; a read error may underlie this. V usage is TRBV10-3 and J usage is TRBJ2-3; D is undetermined. This CDR3 spans 13 amino acids. Germline V CDR1 and CDR2: ENHRY, SYGVKD. As DNA, the CDR3 is TGTGCCATCAATGAGCGTGCGGCGGATACGCAGTATTTT. It specifies CAINERAADTQYF.

The V call is TRBV5-1, the J call TRBJ1-5, with TRBD1 matching 9 bases. The CDR3 totals 15 residues. Germline lookup yields CDR1 SGHRS and CDR2 YFSETQ. Trimming took 8 bases from V and 6 from J; bases not matched to a gene: 12. Here the CDR3 reads CASALGTGFGQPQHF. In nucleotides, the CDR3 is TGCGCCAGTGCTCTTGGGACAGGGTTCGGTCAGCCCCAGCATTTT.

The chain recombines TRBV19 with TRBJ2-1, with 12 bases aligning to TRBD1. Germline CDR1 is LNHDA and CDR2 is SQIVND (reference sequence). The CDR3 length is 15 residues. V was pared by 5 bases and J by 8 bases, with 7 bases of the junction left unmatched. CDR3: CASSAGTGGLDEQFF. The CDR3 DNA reads as TGTGCCAGTAGTGCGGGGACAGGGGGCCTCGATGAGCAGTTCTTC. The variable domain in full, with the rest retrieved from reference TRBV19 and TRBJ2-1, is DGGITQSPKYLFRKEGQNVTLSCEQNLNHDAMYWYRQDPGQGLRLIYYSQIVNDFQKGDIAEGYSVSREKKESFPLTVTSAQKNPTAFYLCASSAGTGGLDEQFFGPGTRLTVL.

This chain joins TRBV5-1 and TRBJ1-2; D is uncertain. V was trimmed by 0 bases and J by 7 bases, leaving 10 bases between them. Germline V lookup: CDR1 SGHRS, CDR2 YFSETQ. CDR3 length: 13 residues. This CDR3 reads CASSLDGEAGYTF. CDR3 bases: TGCGCCAGCAGCTTGGATGGGGAGGCTGGCTACACCTTC.

The V call is TRBV30, the J call TRBJ1-5; 11 bases line up with TRBD1. From germline, CDR1 is GTSNPN and CDR2 SVGIG (reference sequence). V dropped 2 bases and J dropped 6; count of bases not matched to a gene: 9. CDR3 size: 16 residues. This CDR3 is CAWSPAGTGGSQPQHF. CDR3 nucleotide sequence: TGTGCCTGGAGTCCCGCCGGGACAGGGGGTAGTCAGCCCCAGCATTTT.

The CDR3, as DNA: TGCAGCGTGGCTGGGACTAGCGGGGGGCTCGAGCAGTACTTC. This gives the protein CSVAGTSGGLEQYF. The V gene is TRBV29-1, the J gene TRBJ2-7; 15 bases agree with TRBD2. The germline gives CDR1 SQVTM, CDR2 ANQGSEA. The J segment lost 6 bases and the V segment lost 6 bases, leaving 6 bases of the junction unmatched. This CDR3 has 14 residues.

Concerning this clone itself: The junction and the germline gene differ at one end; a read error may be behind it. This chain links TRBV9 with TRBJ2-5, with a weak D call TRBD1 (5 bases). There are 14 residues in the CDR3. Germline CDR1 SGDLS, CDR2 YYNGEE. The CDR3: CASSVGPTAETQYF. For the CDR3, the DNA is TGTGCCAGCAGCGTGGGGCCTACGGCGGAGACACAGTACTTC.

This clone occurred once. The rearrangement uses TRBV28 and TRBJ1-5; 8 bases agree with TRBD1. Germline loops: CDR1 MDHEN, CDR2 SYDVKM. The CDR3 has 15 residues. J was trimmed by 4 bases and V by 2 bases; bases with no gene match: 4. The CDR3 region has the DNA TGTGCCAGCAGTTTACAGGACAGGGATAATCAGCCCCAGCATTTT. Its protein is CASSLQDRDNQPQHF.

V is TRBV5-1 and J is TRBJ1-5, with TRBD1 as a possible D gene (6 bases). CDR1 and CDR2 (germline): SGHRS, YFSETQ. The CDR3 sequence is 17 residues long. Trimming shortened V by 4 bases and J by 0 bases, and 17 bases separated the two germline ends. The CDR3 DNA reads as TGCGCCAGCAGCCCAGGGGACATCCTTCTTAGCAATCAGCCCCAGCATTTT. Protein sequence: CASSPGDILLSNQPQHF.

On this clone itself: The same CDR3 arises from other DNA sequences in this sample as well. The chain couples TRBV2 to TRBJ1-1; D is unresolved. Germline V gives CDR1 SNHLY, CDR2 FYNNEI. CDR3 length: 15 amino acids. V dropped 0 bases and J dropped 1 base, with 9 bases sitting between them. The CDR3 loop is CASSEALGGNTEAFF. The CDR3 DNA is TGTGCCAGCAGTGAAGCCCTCGGCGGGAACACTGAAGCTTTCTTT.

A few counts support this clone. In the same sample, other DNA sequences code for this CDR3. The CDR3 bases are TGTGCCAGCAGTTTAGGGGGGTACTACGAGCAGTACTTC. It is translated as CASSLGGYYEQYF. The chain uses TRBV28 and TRBJ2-7, with D possibly being TRBD2 (6 bases). The CDR3 contains 13 residues. V was trimmed by 2 bases and J by 3 bases, leaving 8 bases between them. Germline lookup yields CDR1 MDHEN and CDR2 SYDVKM.

CDR3 nucleotide sequence: TGTGCCAGCATTAAGAGCGCTGGCTATGGCTACACCTTC. Amino acid sequence: CASIKSAGYGYTF. The chain recombines TRBV28 with TRBJ1-2; D remains ambiguous. V gave up 7 bases and J gave up 4 bases, with 13 bases separating them. Germline V CDR1 and CDR2: MDHEN, SYDVKM. The CDR3 totals 13 residues.

The sample holds one count of this clone. The V gene is TRBV15, the J gene TRBJ2-7; 12 nucleotides agree with TRBD2. CDR1 is LNHNV, CDR2 YYDKDF, per germline (reference sequence). After removal of 1 base from V and 3 bases from J, the junction contained 10 bases not matched to a gene. The CDR3 length is 18 residues. The CDR3 loop reads CATSRALGTSGFHYEQYF. CDR3 bases: TGTGCCACCAGCAGAGCGTTAGGGACTAGCGGGTTCCACTACGAGCAGTACTTC.